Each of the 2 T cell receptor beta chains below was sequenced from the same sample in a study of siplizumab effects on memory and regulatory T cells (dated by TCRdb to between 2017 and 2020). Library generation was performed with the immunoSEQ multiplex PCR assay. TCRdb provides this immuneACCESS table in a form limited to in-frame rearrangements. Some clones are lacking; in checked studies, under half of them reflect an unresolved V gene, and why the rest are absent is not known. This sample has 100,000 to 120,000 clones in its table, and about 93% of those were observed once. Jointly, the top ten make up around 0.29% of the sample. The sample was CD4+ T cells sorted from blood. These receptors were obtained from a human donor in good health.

The CDR3 protein is CAIASGREQYF. As DNA, the CDR3 is TGTGCCATCGCCTCGGGGCGCGAGCAGTACTTC. The chain couples TRBV15 to TRBJ2-7; D tentatively reads TRBD1 or TRBD2 (5 bases each). The germline gives CDR1 LNHNV, CDR2 YYDKDF (reference sequence). Trimming removed 10 bases from V and 6 bases from J, with 13 bases in between. The CDR3 has 11 residues.

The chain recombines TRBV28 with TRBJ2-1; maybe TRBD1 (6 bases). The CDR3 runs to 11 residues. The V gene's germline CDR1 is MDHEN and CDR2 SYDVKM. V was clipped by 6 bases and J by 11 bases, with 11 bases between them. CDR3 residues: CASSIGGQQFF. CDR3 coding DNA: TGTGCCAGCAGCATTGGGGGCCAGCAGTTCTTC. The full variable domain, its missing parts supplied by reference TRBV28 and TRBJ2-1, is DVKVTQSSRYLVKRTGEKVFLECVQDMDHENMFWYRQDPGLGLRLIYFSYDVKMKEKGDIPEGYSVSREKKERFSLILESASTNQTSMYLCASSIGGQQFFGPGTRLTVL.